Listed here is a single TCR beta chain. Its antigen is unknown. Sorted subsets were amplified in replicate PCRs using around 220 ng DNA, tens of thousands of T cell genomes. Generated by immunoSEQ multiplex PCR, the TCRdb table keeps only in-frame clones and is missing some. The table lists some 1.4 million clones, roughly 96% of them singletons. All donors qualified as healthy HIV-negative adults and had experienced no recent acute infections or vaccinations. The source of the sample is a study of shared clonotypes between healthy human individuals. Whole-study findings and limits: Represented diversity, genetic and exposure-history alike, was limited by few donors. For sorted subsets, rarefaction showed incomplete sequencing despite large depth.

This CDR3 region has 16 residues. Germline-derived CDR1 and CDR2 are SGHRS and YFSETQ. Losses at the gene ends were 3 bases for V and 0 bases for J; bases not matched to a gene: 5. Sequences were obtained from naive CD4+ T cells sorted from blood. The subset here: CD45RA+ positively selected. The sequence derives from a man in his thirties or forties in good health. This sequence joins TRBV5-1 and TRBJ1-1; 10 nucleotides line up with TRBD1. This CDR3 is CASSSGTGVMNTEAFF. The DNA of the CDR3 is TGCGCCAGCAGCTCAGGGACAGGGGTCATGAACACTGAAGCTTTCTTT.